This entry is about one TCR beta chain. A single record per CDR3 protein comes from TCRdb applying MiXCR to the RT-PCR reads. This sample has about 680,000 distinct CDR3 sequences, with over 12% found just once. Trimming stripped 2 bases from V and 5 bases from J, with 21 bases between. In germline, CDR1 is LGHDT, CDR2 YNNKEL (reference sequence). The CDR3 loop spans 17 amino acids. Sequenced: memory CD4+ T cells from blood. The V and J genes are TRBV3-1 and TRBJ1-1; possibly TRBD1 for D (6 bases). This receptor was identified in a female donor in good health, serving as a healthy control. CDR3 loop: CASSQLTGRSRKTEAFF. DNA for the CDR3: TGTGCCAGCAGCCAATTGACAGGTCGATCCCGGAAGACTGAAGCTTTCTTT.